The present entry profiles one TCR beta chain with its context. When naive CD8 T cells were sorted, they were gated as CD8+CD4-CCR7+CD45RA+. This specimen belongs to a study of molecular identifiers for immune sequencing clone quantification. CDR3 length equals 17 residues. From the PCR reads, TCRdb called clonotypes with MiXCR, one entry per CDR3 protein. The sample lists 53,000 or so distinct CDR3 sequences, around 33% occurring once. Sequencing was performed on naive CD8+ T cells from blood, with Jurkat cell RNA spiked in. The subset here: FACS-sorted CD8+CD4-CCR7+CD45RA+ naive T cells. The chain is built from TRBV21-1 and TRBJ2-3; the table calls TRBD1, which could not be checked here. TRBV21-1 is listed as a pseudogene. The sequence derives from a human donor in good health. Some libraries in this study had Jurkat cell RNA spiked in. CDR3 coding DNA: TGTGCCAGCAGCAAAGAGCGAGTTGGGGGGCGCGGGGATACGCAGTATTTT. Protein: CASSKERVGGRGDTQYF.